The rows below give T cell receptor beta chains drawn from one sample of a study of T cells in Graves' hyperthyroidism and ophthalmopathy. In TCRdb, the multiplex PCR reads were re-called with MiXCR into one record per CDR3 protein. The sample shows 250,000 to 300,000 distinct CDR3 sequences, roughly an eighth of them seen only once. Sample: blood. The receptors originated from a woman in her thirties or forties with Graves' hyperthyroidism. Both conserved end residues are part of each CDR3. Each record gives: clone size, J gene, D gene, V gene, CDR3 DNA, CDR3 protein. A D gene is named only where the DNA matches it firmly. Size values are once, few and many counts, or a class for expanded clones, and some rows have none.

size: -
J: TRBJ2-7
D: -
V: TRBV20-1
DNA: TGCAGTGCTAGTGCGAGGGCCTCGTACGAGCAGTACTTC
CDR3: CSASARASYEQYF

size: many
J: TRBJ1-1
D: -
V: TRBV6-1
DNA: TGTGCCAGCAGAAGGCCAACCCACAGTACGGCTGAAGCTTTCTTT
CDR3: CASRRPTHSTAEAFF

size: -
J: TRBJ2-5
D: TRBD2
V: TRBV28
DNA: TGTGCCAGCAGTGATGGGCGGGGGAAACAAGAGACCCAGTACTTC
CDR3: CASSDGRGKQETQYF

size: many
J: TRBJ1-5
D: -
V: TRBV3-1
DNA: TGTGCCAGCAGCCAAGTGAGCAATCAGCCCCAGCATTTT
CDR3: CASSQVSNQPQHF

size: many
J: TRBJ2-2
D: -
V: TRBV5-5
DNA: TGTGCCAGCTTGGTTGGAGGAATTAACACCGGGGAGCTGTTTTTT
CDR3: CASLVGGINTGELFF

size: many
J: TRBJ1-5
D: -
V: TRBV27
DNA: TGTGCCAGCAGTTTAGAGCAATTCTGGCCCCAGCATTTT
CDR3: CASSLEQFWPQHF

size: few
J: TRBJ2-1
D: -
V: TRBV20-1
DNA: TGCAGTGCTAGCGGCCAGACGTTCCATGAGCAGTTCTTC
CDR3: CSASGQTFHEQFF

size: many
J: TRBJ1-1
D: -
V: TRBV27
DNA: TGTGCCAGCAGCTTAGGGAGAGGCACTGAAGCTTTCTTT
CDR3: CASSLGRGTEAFF

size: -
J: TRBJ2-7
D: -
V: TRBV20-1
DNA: TGCAGTGCTGTTCCCCCGGGCTCCTACGAGCAGTACTTC
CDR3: CSAVPPGSYEQYF

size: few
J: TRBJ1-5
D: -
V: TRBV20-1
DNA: TGCAGTGCTTCCTGGGGATCGGATAGCAATCAGCCCCAGCATTTT
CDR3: CSASWGSDSNQPQHF

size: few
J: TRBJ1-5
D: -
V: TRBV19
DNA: TGTGCCAGTAGTTCGATTCGAGGGTTGAACAATCAGCCCCAGCATTTT
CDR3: CASSSIRGLNNQPQHF

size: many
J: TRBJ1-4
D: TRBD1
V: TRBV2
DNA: TGTGCCAGCAGTGGACTTGGGACAGGGGACGTAAAACTGTTTTTT
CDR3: CASSGLGTGDVKLFF

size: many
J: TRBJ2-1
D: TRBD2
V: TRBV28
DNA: TGTGCCAGCAGTTTAGAAACTAGCGGGAGGGATGAGCAGTTCTTC
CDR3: CASSLETSGRDEQFF

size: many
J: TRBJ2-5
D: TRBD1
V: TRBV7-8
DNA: TGTGCCAGCAGCTCTCGGACAGGGCAAGAGACCCAGTACTTC
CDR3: CASSSRTGQETQYF

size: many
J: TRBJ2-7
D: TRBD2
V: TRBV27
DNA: TGTGCCAGCAGTTTCGCTAGCGGGAGGTACGAGCAGTACTTC
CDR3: CASSFASGRYEQYF

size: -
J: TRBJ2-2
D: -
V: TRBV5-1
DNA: TGCGCCAGCAGACTATACGTACTGAACACCGGGGAGCTGTTTTTT
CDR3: CASRLYVLNTGELFF

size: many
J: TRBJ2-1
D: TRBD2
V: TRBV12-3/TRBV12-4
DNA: TGTGCCAGCAGCCTTGATTGGGGAGCGGGAGATAGTAATGAGCAGTTCTTC
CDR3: CASSLDWGAGDSNEQFF

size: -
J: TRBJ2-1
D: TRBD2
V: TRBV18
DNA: TGTGCCAGCTCACTCGGACTAGGGGAGGGTGAGCAGTTCTTC
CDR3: CASSLGLGEGEQFF

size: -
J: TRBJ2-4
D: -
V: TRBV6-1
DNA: TGTGCCAGCTCAGACAGTTACTTAGCCAAAAACATTCAGTACTTC
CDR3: CASSDSYLAKNIQYF

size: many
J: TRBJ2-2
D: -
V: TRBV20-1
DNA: TGCAGTGCTAGACAGGTTAACACCGGGGAGCTGTTTTTT
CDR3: CSARQVNTGELFF

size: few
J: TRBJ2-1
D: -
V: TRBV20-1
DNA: TGCAGTTGGGGGGAGCCATACAATGAGCAGTTCTTC
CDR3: CSWGEPYNEQFF

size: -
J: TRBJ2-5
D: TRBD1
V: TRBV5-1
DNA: TGCGCCAGCAGCTTGGTGGACAGGGGGATGGCCCAGTACTTC
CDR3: CASSLVDRGMAQYF

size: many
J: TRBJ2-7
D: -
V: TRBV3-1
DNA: TGTGCCAGCAGCTCCACGGGGGCCAGGAACGAGCAGTACTTC
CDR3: CASSSTGARNEQYF

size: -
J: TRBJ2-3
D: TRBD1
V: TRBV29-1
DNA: TGCAACATCCAGGGGGTAGATAAGGCGCAGTATTTT
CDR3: CNIQGVDKAQYF

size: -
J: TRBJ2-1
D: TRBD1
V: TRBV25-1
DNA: TGTGCCAGCAGTGGGTTCGGGACAGGGGCCTACAATGAGCAGTTCTTC
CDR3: CASSGFGTGAYNEQFF

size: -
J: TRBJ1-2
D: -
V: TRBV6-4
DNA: TGTGCCGCCCCAGAATATGGCTACACCTTC
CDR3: CAAPEYGYTF

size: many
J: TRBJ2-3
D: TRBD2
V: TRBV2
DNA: TGTGCCAGCAGACCGGGACTAGCGGACACAGATACGCAGTATTTT
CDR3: CASRPGLADTDTQYF

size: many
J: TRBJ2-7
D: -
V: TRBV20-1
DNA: TGCAGTGCTAGAGCCTCGCTCGGGTACGAGCAGTACTTC
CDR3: CSARASLGYEQYF

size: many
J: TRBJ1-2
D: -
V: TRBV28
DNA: TGTGCCAGCAGTTTCGAAGCGGCAGGGGTATATGGCTACACCTTC
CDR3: CASSFEAAGVYGYTF

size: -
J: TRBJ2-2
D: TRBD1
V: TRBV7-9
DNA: TGTGCCAGCAGCCAGGGACAGGGGGCGCCCGGGGAGCTGTTTTTT
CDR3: CASSQGQGAPGELFF

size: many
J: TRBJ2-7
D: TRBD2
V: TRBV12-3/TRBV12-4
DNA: TGTGCCAGCAGACCCTCCGGGACTAGGGAGCAGTACTTC
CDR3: CASRPSGTREQYF

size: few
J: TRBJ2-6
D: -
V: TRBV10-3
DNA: TGTGCCATCAGTGATTCCGGACAGCCTCAGACCTCTGGGGCCAACGTCCTGACTTTC
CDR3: CAISDSGQPQTSGANVLTF

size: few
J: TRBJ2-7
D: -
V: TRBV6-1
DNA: TGTGCCACGGAGGCTTACGAGCAGTACTTC
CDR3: CATEAYEQYF

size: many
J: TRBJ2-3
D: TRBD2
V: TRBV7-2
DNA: TGTGCCAGCAGCCCCCCTTGGGGGAGGGCCCCAGATACGCAGTATTTT
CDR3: CASSPPWGRAPDTQYF

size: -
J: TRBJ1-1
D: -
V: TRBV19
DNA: TGTGCCAGTAGTATAAGATTGGCTGCTAACACTGAAGCTTTCTTT
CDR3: CASSIRLAANTEAFF

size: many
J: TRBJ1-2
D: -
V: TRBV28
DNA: TGTGCCAGCAGTTTGAGCCCCCCACACTATGGCTACACCTTC
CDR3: CASSLSPPHYGYTF

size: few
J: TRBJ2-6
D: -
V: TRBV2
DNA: TGTGCCAGCGGGAAGGCCCGGGGTGGGGCCAACGTCCTGACTTTC
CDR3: CASGKARGGANVLTF

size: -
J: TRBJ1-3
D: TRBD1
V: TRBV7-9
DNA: TGTGCCAGCAGCTCCTCAAGAACCCCGGGACAGTCCTCTGGAAACACCATATATTTT
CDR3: CASSSSRTPGQSSGNTIYF

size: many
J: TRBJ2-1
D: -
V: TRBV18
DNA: TGTGCCAGCTCACCGGTTTCCGGTGAGCAGTTCTTC
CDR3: CASSPVSGEQFF

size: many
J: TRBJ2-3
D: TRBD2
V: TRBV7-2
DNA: TGTGCCAGCAGCTCCCTGGGGACTAACACAGATACGCAGTATTTT
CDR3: CASSSLGTNTDTQYF

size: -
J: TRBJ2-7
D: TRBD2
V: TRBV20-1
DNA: TGCAGTGCTAGTAGAAAGCGGGGGTGGTCGGCCTCCTACGAGCAGTACTTC
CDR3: CSASRKRGWSASYEQYF

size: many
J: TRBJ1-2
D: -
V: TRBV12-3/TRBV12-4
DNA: TGTGCCAGCAGCGGGGGAACGATAGTATATGGCTACACCTTC
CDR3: CASSGGTIVYGYTF